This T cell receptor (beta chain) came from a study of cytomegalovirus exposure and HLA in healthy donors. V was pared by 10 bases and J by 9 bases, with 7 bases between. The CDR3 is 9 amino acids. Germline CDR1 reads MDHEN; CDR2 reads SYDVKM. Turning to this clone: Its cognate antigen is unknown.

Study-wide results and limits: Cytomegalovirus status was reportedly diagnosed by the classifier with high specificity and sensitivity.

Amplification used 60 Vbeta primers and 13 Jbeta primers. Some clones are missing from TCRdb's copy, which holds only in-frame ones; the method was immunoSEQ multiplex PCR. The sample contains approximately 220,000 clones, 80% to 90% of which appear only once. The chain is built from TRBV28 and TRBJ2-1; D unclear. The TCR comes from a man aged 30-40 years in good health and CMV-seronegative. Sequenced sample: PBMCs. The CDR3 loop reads CAIRSEQFF. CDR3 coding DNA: TGTGCCATTCGGAGTGAGCAGTTCTTC.